The rows below give T cell receptor beta chains drawn from one sample of a study of blood T cell repertoires in COVID-19. Repertoires were generated with immunoSEQ multiplex PCR, while TCRdb's copy carries only in-frame clones and drops some. The profile shows 200,000 to 250,000 clones, around four fifths of them singletons. The sample taken for sequencing was peripheral blood. The receptor set was obtained from a woman between 45 and 60 years old with active or convalescent COVID-19. Each CDR3 is given with its conserved first and last residue. The order of the fields is J gene, clone size, D gene, V gene, CDR3 DNA, CDR3 protein. D genes are given only for firm matches. Not every row has a clone size; where given, it reads once, few, many or a size class.

j_gene: TRBJ1-1
abundance: NA
d_gene: TRBD1
v_gene: TRBV7-9
CDR3nt: TGTGCCAGCAGCCGCGACAGGGCTTCGGTGAACACTGAAGCTTTCTTT
CDR3aa: CASSRDRASVNTEAFF

j_gene: TRBJ1-1
abundance: NA
d_gene: NA
v_gene: TRBV5-1
CDR3nt: TGCGCCAGCAGCCATTGGACAGCGAACACTGAAGCTTTCTTT
CDR3aa: CASSHWTANTEAFF

j_gene: TRBJ1-2
abundance: few
d_gene: TRBD1
v_gene: TRBV28
CDR3nt: TGTGCCAGCAGTTTATATCGGACAGGGAATGGCTACACCTTC
CDR3aa: CASSLYRTGNGYTF

j_gene: TRBJ1-1
abundance: once
d_gene: NA
v_gene: TRBV7-9
CDR3nt: TGTGCCAGCAGCTTCACCATTACGTCCAGACCCCCGGAGGCTTTCTTT
CDR3aa: CASSFTITSRPPEAFF

j_gene: TRBJ1-3
abundance: NA
d_gene: TRBD1
v_gene: TRBV5-1
CDR3nt: TGCGCCAGCAGCGAAGGGACAGGCTCCAACACCATATATTTT
CDR3aa: CASSEGTGSNTIYF

j_gene: TRBJ2-7
abundance: NA
d_gene: TRBD1
v_gene: TRBV5-1
CDR3nt: TGCGCCAGCAGCGTGACTCCGGGACAGGGAGCCTACGAGCAGTACTTC
CDR3aa: CASSVTPGQGAYEQYF

j_gene: TRBJ2-7
abundance: once
d_gene: NA
v_gene: TRBV12-1
CDR3nt: TGTGCCAGCAGCTTTGTGGGGCGGGGGTTTCTCTACTACGAGCAGTACTTC
CDR3aa: CASSFVGRGFLYYEQYF

j_gene: TRBJ1-2
abundance: NA
d_gene: TRBD1
v_gene: TRBV5-4
CDR3nt: TGTGCCAGCAGCCCGGGACAGGGGGTTTATGGCTACACCTTC
CDR3aa: CASSPGQGVYGYTF

j_gene: TRBJ2-5
abundance: NA
d_gene: TRBD2
v_gene: TRBV6-4
CDR3nt: TGTGCCAGCAGTGACGGGGGAGAGCGGGAGCAGGGCAACATCTTCCCTCGGGAGACCCAGTACTTC
CDR3aa: CASSDGGEREQGNIFPRETQYF

j_gene: TRBJ2-1
abundance: NA
d_gene: TRBD2
v_gene: TRBV5-1
CDR3nt: TGCGCCAGCAGCTGGGGGACTAGCGGGTACAATGAGCAGTTCTTC
CDR3aa: CASSWGTSGYNEQFF

j_gene: TRBJ1-6
abundance: NA
d_gene: NA
v_gene: TRBV18
CDR3nt: TGTGCCAGCTCACCACTTAAGCTCTCGACAGCAAGCTCCTATAATTCACCCCTCCACTTT
CDR3aa: CASSPLKLSTASSYNSPLHF

j_gene: TRBJ2-2
abundance: NA
d_gene: TRBD1
v_gene: TRBV20-1
CDR3nt: TGCAGTGCTAGTTATCGGGACAGGGGCCCGGGAGAGCTGTTTTTT
CDR3aa: CSASYRDRGPGELFF

j_gene: TRBJ1-5
abundance: few
d_gene: NA
v_gene: TRBV19
CDR3nt: TGTGCCAGTAGTAAGGACTCTAATCAGCCCCAGCATTTT
CDR3aa: CASSKDSNQPQHF

j_gene: TRBJ1-2
abundance: NA
d_gene: NA
v_gene: TRBV6-2/TRBV6-3
CDR3nt: TGTGCCAGCAGTTACGGACAGTACTATGGCTACACCTTC
CDR3aa: CASSYGQYYGYTF

j_gene: TRBJ1-2
abundance: NA
d_gene: NA
v_gene: TRBV19
CDR3nt: TGTGCCAGTAGTATCAACCGGGACACCACTGACGGAGGCTACACCTTC
CDR3aa: CASSINRDTTDGGYTF

j_gene: TRBJ1-2
abundance: NA
d_gene: TRBD1
v_gene: TRBV27
CDR3nt: TGTGCCAGCAGTCCTCTATCCGGGACAGGCCTCTATGGCTACACCTTC
CDR3aa: CASSPLSGTGLYGYTF

j_gene: TRBJ2-6
abundance: NA
d_gene: NA
v_gene: TRBV6-5
CDR3nt: TGTGCCAGCGGCCCTTTTCCTGGGGCCAACGTCCTGACTTTC
CDR3aa: CASGPFPGANVLTF

j_gene: TRBJ2-1
abundance: NA
d_gene: NA
v_gene: TRBV6-6
CDR3nt: TGTGCCAGCAGCCCCCCGGGGGTCTCCTACAATGAGCAGTTCTTC
CDR3aa: CASSPPGVSYNEQFF

j_gene: TRBJ2-5
abundance: NA
d_gene: NA
v_gene: TRBV29-1
CDR3nt: TGCAGCGTTGAACCCGTCACGGGAGAGACCCAGTACTTC
CDR3aa: CSVEPVTGETQYF

j_gene: TRBJ1-2
abundance: NA
d_gene: TRBD1
v_gene: TRBV3-1/TRBV3-2
CDR3nt: TGTGCCAGCAGCCTAAGTACAGGGGGCGCAGGGAATGGCTACACCTTC
CDR3aa: CASSLSTGGAGNGYTF

j_gene: TRBJ2-3
abundance: once
d_gene: TRBD1
v_gene: TRBV10-3
CDR3nt: TGTGCCATCAGCCCCTCGCGAGGGGGCACCGATACGCAGTATTTT
CDR3aa: CAISPSRGGTDTQYF

j_gene: TRBJ1-4
abundance: NA
d_gene: TRBD1
v_gene: TRBV5-6
CDR3nt: TGTGCCAGCAGCTTGGATACAGGGGGGAAACTGTTTTTT
CDR3aa: CASSLDTGGKLFF

j_gene: TRBJ2-1
abundance: once
d_gene: NA
v_gene: TRBV19
CDR3nt: TGTGCCAGTAGTATGACCCGAGGCAATGAGCAGTTCTTC
CDR3aa: CASSMTRGNEQFF

j_gene: TRBJ1-4
abundance: NA
d_gene: NA
v_gene: TRBV18
CDR3nt: TGTGCCAGCTCACCACGGATAGGGGCAACTAATGAAAAACTGTTTTTT
CDR3aa: CASSPRIGATNEKLFF

j_gene: TRBJ1-6
abundance: NA
d_gene: NA
v_gene: TRBV4-1
CDR3nt: TGCGCCAGCAGTTCCTCCTTTAAGGGGATAAAGAACACGGTACCACCCCTCCACTTT
CDR3aa: CASSSSFKGIKNTVPPLHF

j_gene: TRBJ2-2
abundance: NA
d_gene: TRBD1
v_gene: TRBV11-3
CDR3nt: TGTGCCAGCAGCTTCTCGGACAGGGGCACCGGGGAGCTGTTTTTT
CDR3aa: CASSFSDRGTGELFF

j_gene: TRBJ1-1
abundance: few
d_gene: TRBD1
v_gene: TRBV6-5
CDR3nt: TGTGCCAGCAGTTATATACAGGGGTTTGAAGCTTTCTTT
CDR3aa: CASSYIQGFEAFF

j_gene: TRBJ2-1
abundance: NA
d_gene: NA
v_gene: TRBV5-5
CDR3nt: TGTGCCAGCAGCTTATCAGGGGGGCATGAGCAGTTCTTC
CDR3aa: CASSLSGGHEQFF

j_gene: TRBJ2-4
abundance: NA
d_gene: NA
v_gene: TRBV5-1
CDR3nt: TGCGCCAGCAGCTTGCAGGGGGGCCGGGTAGTAGACATTCAGTACTTC
CDR3aa: CASSLQGGRVVDIQYF

j_gene: TRBJ2-7
abundance: NA
d_gene: TRBD1
v_gene: TRBV11-2
CDR3nt: TGTGCCAGCAGGGGACAGGGGGTTTTGCAGTACTTC
CDR3aa: CASRGQGVLQYF

j_gene: TRBJ2-1
abundance: NA
d_gene: TRBD1
v_gene: TRBV7-9
CDR3nt: TGTGCCAGCAGGTGGCAGGGGGCCTACAATGAGCAGTTCTTC
CDR3aa: CASRWQGAYNEQFF

j_gene: TRBJ1-4
abundance: NA
d_gene: NA
v_gene: TRBV7-2
CDR3nt: TGTGCCAGCAGCGAACTAGGGGGTAGGAGGTACGAAAAACTGTTTTTT
CDR3aa: CASSELGGRRYEKLFF

j_gene: TRBJ1-2
abundance: NA
d_gene: NA
v_gene: TRBV28
CDR3nt: TGTGCCAGCACAGTAAAAGCTAACTATGGCTACACCTTC
CDR3aa: CASTVKANYGYTF

j_gene: TRBJ1-2
abundance: NA
d_gene: NA
v_gene: TRBV28
CDR3nt: TGTGCCAGCAGTTTTAATGGCTACACCTTC
CDR3aa: CASSFNGYTF

j_gene: TRBJ1-6
abundance: NA
d_gene: TRBD1
v_gene: TRBV5-1
CDR3nt: TGCGCCAGCAGCTTGGAGTCAGGGGGAAGAAATTCACCCCTCCACTTT
CDR3aa: CASSLESGGRNSPLHF

j_gene: TRBJ2-7
abundance: NA
d_gene: NA
v_gene: TRBV5-1
CDR3nt: TGCGCCAGCAGCTTGGGGGGTACAGGGATGACCTACGAGCAGTACTTC
CDR3aa: CASSLGGTGMTYEQYF

j_gene: TRBJ1-1
abundance: NA
d_gene: TRBD1
v_gene: TRBV23-1
CDR3nt: TGCGCCAGCAGTCAATCTTGGGGGACAGTACGGACTGACAGTAACACTGAAGCTTTCTTT
CDR3aa: CASSQSWGTVRTDSNTEAFF

j_gene: TRBJ1-4
abundance: NA
d_gene: NA
v_gene: TRBV15
CDR3nt: TGTGCCACCAGCAGAGTTAGACAGGCAACTAATGAAAAACTGTTTTTT
CDR3aa: CATSRVRQATNEKLFF

j_gene: TRBJ2-3
abundance: NA
d_gene: TRBD2
v_gene: TRBV28
CDR3nt: TGTGCCAGCAGCACTAGCGCCCGCACAGATACGCAGTATTTT
CDR3aa: CASSTSARTDTQYF

j_gene: TRBJ1-1
abundance: few
d_gene: NA
v_gene: TRBV15
CDR3nt: TGTGCCACCAGCAGAGCTACAGAGAACACTGAAGCTTTCTTT
CDR3aa: CATSRATENTEAFF

j_gene: TRBJ2-3
abundance: NA
d_gene: NA
v_gene: TRBV20-1
CDR3nt: TGCAGTGCTAGTACAGGGAGCACAGATACGCAGTATTTT
CDR3aa: CSASTGSTDTQYF

j_gene: TRBJ2-1
abundance: NA
d_gene: TRBD1
v_gene: TRBV29-1
CDR3nt: TGCAGCGTGGCTTACAGGGGAAGTGAGCAGTTCTTC
CDR3aa: CSVAYRGSEQFF

j_gene: TRBJ1-1
abundance: NA
d_gene: TRBD1
v_gene: TRBV6-5
CDR3nt: TGTGCCAGCGTAGTTCAGGGGGGTAAGAACACTGAAGCTTTCTTT
CDR3aa: CASVVQGGKNTEAFF

j_gene: TRBJ1-1
abundance: NA
d_gene: NA
v_gene: TRBV6-1
CDR3nt: TGTGCCAGCAGTGGTCCTTGGCGGTTGACGAACACTGAAGCTTTCTTT
CDR3aa: CASSGPWRLTNTEAFF

j_gene: TRBJ2-7
abundance: NA
d_gene: TRBD2
v_gene: TRBV13
CDR3nt: TGTGCCAGCAGCTTAGGTGAGCGGGAGACCCACGAGCAGTACTTC
CDR3aa: CASSLGERETHEQYF

j_gene: TRBJ2-1
abundance: NA
d_gene: NA
v_gene: TRBV24-1
CDR3nt: TGTGCCACCAGTAGCCAGGGGTTCGATGAGCAGTTCTTC
CDR3aa: CATSSQGFDEQFF

j_gene: TRBJ1-1
abundance: once
d_gene: NA
v_gene: TRBV18
CDR3nt: TGTGCCAGCTCACCACCGCGCGGGCGAGAAGCTTTCTTT
CDR3aa: CASSPPRGREAFF

j_gene: TRBJ2-1
abundance: NA
d_gene: TRBD2
v_gene: TRBV11-2
CDR3nt: TGTGCCAGCAGCTCCGGGACTAGCGGGAGGAATAATGAGCAGTTCTTC
CDR3aa: CASSSGTSGRNNEQFF